This TCR beta chain was recorded in a study of blood T cell repertoires in COVID-19. The V gene's germline CDR1 is SGHTA and CDR2 FQGNSA. The CDR3 consists of 14 residues. Trimming pared 3 bases from V and 2 bases from J, leaving 10 bases between. This clone appeared a single time. Method: immunoSEQ multiplex PCR; TCRdb's copy keeps in-frame clones and lacks some. The sample gives under 350,000 clones, approximately 86% of which show up once; about 3.6% is in the top ten. This sequence was found in a man aged 18 to 35 with active or convalescent COVID-19. Sequencing was done on a sample of peripheral blood. V is TRBV7-2 and J is TRBJ1-1, with D possibly matching TRBD1 (5 bases). The CDR3 protein is CASSFGGVNTEAFF. The CDR3 DNA reads as TGTGCCAGCAGCTTTGGGGGGGTAAACACTGAAGCTTTCTTT.